This note documents a single TCR beta chain sequence. Primers for the PCR totalled 60 Vbeta and 13 Jbeta. Some clones are missing from TCRdb's copy, which holds only in-frame ones; the method was immunoSEQ multiplex PCR. This table holds around 130,000 clones, around 83% found once. This sample is drawn from a study of cytomegalovirus exposure and HLA in healthy donors. Input material: PBMCs. This clonotype was sampled from a girl aged 2 to 10 in good health and CMV-seronegative.

The CDR3 loop is CASSFEGQGTAEQYF. The CDR3 DNA is TGCGCCAGCAGCTTCGAGGGACAGGGTACAGCCGAGCAGTACTTC. V and J are TRBV5-1 and TRBJ2-7; 9 positions match TRBD1. Per germline, CDR1 SGHRS and CDR2 YFSETQ. J lost 6 bases, V lost 2 bases, and 9 bases had no gene match. The CDR3 spans 15 residues.